The sequence of this T cell receptor beta chain was determined in a study of Graves' ophthalmopathy and Graves' hyperthyroidism (dated by TCRdb to the late 2010s). Concerning the study at large: Peripheral blood samples were taken at the time of initial diagnosis, before any treatment was given. The study used signatures of the TCR beta repertoire to tell Graves' ophthalmopathy apart from Graves' hyperthyroidism and to predict which patients would progress to ophthalmopathy. In total, approximately 130 blood samples were TCR-sequenced: fewer than 50 ophthalmopathy, some 80 hyperthyroidism and approximately 17 hyperthyroidism-to-ophthalmopathy patients. To explore V-J signatures distinguishing ophthalmopathy from hyperthyroidism, a discovery set of 100 patients (43 ophthalmopathy, roughly 60 stable hyperthyroidism) was enrolled. For independent validation, a separate cohort was made up of 18 to 20 hyperthyroidism patients plus 17 patients who later progressed from hyperthyroidism to ophthalmopathy. T-cell repertoires of thyroid tissue and blood were compared in a handful of hyperthyroidism patients. Following sample collection, hyperthyroidism patients were given methimazole at a starting dose of 30 mg daily, and ophthalmopathy patients were given high-dose intravenous methylprednisolone.

TCR beta CDR3 regions were amplified from RNA transcripts for repertoire sequencing. The first round of RT-PCR was done with HTBI primers and the Qiagen OneStep RT-PCR kit, and was followed by a second round of multiplex PCR, then size selection and purification. Libraries were sequenced on an Illumina HiSeq2000 using paired-end 100 bp reads. In the authors' own workflow: SOAPnuke was used to process the reads, removing any read that contained adapters or uncalled bases, had a mean Phred below 15, or lacked an exact match to the constant primer or identifier. High-quality paired reads were merged with COPE v1.2.5. Unique nucleotide sequences were defined as clonotypes and aligned to IMGT TRB V, D and J references using MiTCR v1.1. Only V-J combinations with frequency above 0.0001 were analysed, covering about 99% of repertoires. For each V-J combination, a TCR clonal expansion and chaos score was defined as F50 clonal expansion divided by the chaos observed in the TCRdist matrix. Welch's t-statistics and random forest were used to reduce features to about 14 V-J combinations, which were fed into a naive Bayes classifier. The Morisita-Horn index was used to measure how similar the thyroid and blood repertoires were. TCRdb ran its own pipeline on the public reads, namely fastp trimming at Q25 and MiXCR clone calling, and kept in-frame beta chains. Rows merge per CDR3 protein into single entries with the most common DNA and genes. None of the V and J calls come from the authors' own analysis; TCRdb made them. The sample includes 740,000 or so distinct CDR3 sequences, with roughly 41% observed a single time. Of the sample, less than 55% is held by the ten largest clones.

Study-wide conclusions, independent of this receptor: Most expanded thyroid clonotypes with frequency above 0.001 were also detected in blood, suggesting blood repertoires may reflect the thyroid immune response. Ophthalmopathy was separated from stable hyperthyroidism by the 13-signature model with about 90% sensitivity and less than 82% specificity in cross-validation and with 80%/75% in the test set. Sample size was not statistically predetermined, and group allocation was not concealed from the investigators. In validation, the model predicted ophthalmopathy progression with 70.59% sensitivity and roughly 78% specificity; 12 predicted patients were CT-confirmed with GO in a median of around 6 months.

Concerning this clonotype: This clone's antigen is unknown. Nothing much larger sits one base from this clone, and base qualities are not available.

Patients with ophthalmopathy had moderately to severely active disease, with a Clinical Activity Score of 3 or more, a NOSPECS grade of 4 or more, and a disease duration of less than 3 months. Anyone with other autoimmune diseases, uncontrolled infections, pregnancy or lactation was excluded from the study. Diagnosis was based on clinical symptoms, serum thyroxine, TRAb, thyroid ultrasound and orbital computed tomography. PBMCs were isolated from more than 9 ml of fresh peripheral blood by Ficoll-Paque density gradient centrifugation. Total RNA was extracted with Trizol reagent and quality-checked on an Agilent 2100 Bioanalyzer. Trimming removed 1 base from V and 2 bases from J, leaving 11 bases between the germline ends. Looking up the germline V gene yields CDR1 MNHEY and CDR2 SVGEGT. From the cysteine through the phenylalanine, the CDR3 covers 15 amino acids. Kept here is only the CDR3 DNA, which spans 45 bases and is read in frame from base 1.

The V and J genes are TRBV6-2 or TRBV6-3 and TRBJ1-1, with no confidently assigned D gene. The sequence derives from an adult man with Graves' ophthalmopathy. What was sequenced was peripheral blood. The DNA sequence follows: TGTGCCAGCAGTTACTTTGCTGACACAAACACTGAAGCTTTCTTT. The resulting protein is CASSYFADTNTEAFF.